The 3 T cell receptor beta chains below were found in one sample sequenced in a study of breast tumors, draining lymph nodes, adjacent tissues. In TCRdb, the multiplex PCR reads were re-called with MiXCR into one record per CDR3 protein. The table includes about 220,000 distinct CDR3 sequences, around 34% detected once. Axillary draining lymph nodes of breast cancer patients supplied the node samples. The sample consisted of axillary lymph node tissue. All receptors derive from a female donor with breast cancer. Some clones in this sample may be carry-over from other donors' samples.

At least ten counts were recorded for this clonotype. The V call is TRBV9, the J call TRBJ2-7, with D possibly matching TRBD2 (6 bases). This CDR3 has 16 amino acids. Germline CDR1 reads SGDLS; CDR2 reads YYNGEE. Trimming cost V 4 bases and J 0 bases, with 17 bases left between them. CDR3 loop: CASSSGRGGSSYEQYF. For the CDR3, the DNA is TGTGCCAGCAGCTCTGGGCGAGGAGGGAGCTCCTACGAGCAGTACTTC.

Only a few counts were recorded for this clonotype. The chain is built from TRBV10-2 and TRBJ1-1; 10 nucleotides agree with TRBD1. The CDR3 has 14 amino acids. V lost 5 bases, J lost 3 bases, and 3 bases stayed unmatched. Germline CDR1 is WSHSY and CDR2 is SAAADI. The CDR3 protein is CASSRQGADTEAFF. The CDR3 DNA reads TGCGCCAGCAGTCGACAGGGGGCCGACACTGAAGCTTTCTTT.

The genes are TRBV15 and TRBJ1-4; 7 bases map to TRBD1. J was trimmed by 4 bases and V by 3 bases; bases with no gene match: 5. This CDR3 comprises 15 residues. Germline lookup yields CDR1 LNHNV and CDR2 YYDKDF (reference sequence). The CDR3 reads CATSSRQGLNEKLFF. For the CDR3, the DNA is TGTGCCACCAGCAGCAGACAGGGCCTTAATGAAAAACTGTTTTTT.